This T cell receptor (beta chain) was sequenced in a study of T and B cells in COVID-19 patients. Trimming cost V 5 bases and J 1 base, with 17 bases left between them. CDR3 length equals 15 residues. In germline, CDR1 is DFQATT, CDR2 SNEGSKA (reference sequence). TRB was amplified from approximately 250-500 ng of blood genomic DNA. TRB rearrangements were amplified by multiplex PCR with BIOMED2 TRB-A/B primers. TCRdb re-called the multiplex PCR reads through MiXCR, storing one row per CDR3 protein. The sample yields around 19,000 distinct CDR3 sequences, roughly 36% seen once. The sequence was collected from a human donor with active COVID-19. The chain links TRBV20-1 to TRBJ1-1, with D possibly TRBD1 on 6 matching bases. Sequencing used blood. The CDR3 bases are TGCAGTGCTGCTCCTGTGGGACACAGGAACACTGAAGCTTTCTTT. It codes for CSAAPVGHRNTEAFF.